This record covers a single T cell receptor (beta chain). This clonotype was seen only once. There is no known antigen for this receptor. No base qualities exist here, and no much larger clone lies one base off it. One read amounts to weak evidence. The CDR3 spans 15 residues, from the cysteine through the phenylalanine. Only the CDR3 portion is preserved as DNA: 45 bases, with reading frame beginning at the first base. The germline V gene specifies MRHNA as CDR1 and SNTAGT as CDR2. From V the trimming removes 3 bases and from J it removes 3 bases, while the gene matches leave 3 bases of the junction unaccounted for. This entry is derived from a study of response to subunit inactivated influenza vaccine (dated 2018 in TCRdb). Study-level background: To follow how T cells responded to a trivalent subunit inactivated influenza vaccine, the researchers relied on deep quantitative profiling of the T cell receptor repertoire. Broad study findings and their caveats: It was suggested by the authors that each seasonal influenza vaccination may recruit only a limited number of new T cells.

The library was produced with RT-PCR. TCRdb records Illumina HiSeq 2500 as the sequencer. The public sequencing data were trimmed at Q25 with fastp and processed into clonotypes with MiXCR by TCRdb, which kept only in-frame beta chains. Identical CDR3 protein sequences are pooled into one entry, listed with their most common genes and DNA. Recorded for this sample are around 850,000 distinct CDR3 sequences; about a fifth of them occurred a single time. The top ten clones comprise roughly 10% of the sample. The sequenced sample was PBMCs from blood, obtained roughly 5 days after vaccination. This TCR was sampled from a man aged 45-65 years who received an inactivated influenza vaccine. Donor details come from another sample of the same person, matched by shared clones. The rearranged chain carries TRBV6-4 and TRBJ2-3, with TRBD2 matching 10 junction bases. CDR3 sequence: CASSEASGRTDTQYF. The DNA reads TGTGCCAGCAGTGAGGCTAGCGGGAGAACAGATACGCAGTATTTT.